This entry features one T cell receptor (beta chain) sequence. Naivety among CD8 cells was defined by CD45RO negativity and positive CCR7 selection, thereby excluding terminally differentiated effector memory CD45RA+ cells. In the authors' workflow: Filtering differed for immunoSEQ, which gave only junction sequences without quality scores. The method was immunoSEQ multiplex PCR; TCRdb's version includes in-frame clones alone and lacks a portion of them. D and trimming come from the DNA, and the V and J calls and clone size come from that table. The sample lists roughly 590,000 clones; nearly 97% were seen once. The source of the sample is a study of shared clonotypes between healthy human individuals. The CDR3 is made up of 15 amino acids. Trimming at V came to 6 bases and at J to 4 bases, leaving 10 bases not matched to a gene. The V gene's germline CDR1 is MNHNS and CDR2 SASEGT.

The J gene is TRBJ2-3, the V gene TRBV6-1; TRBD1 matches 7 bases. The sequenced material came from naive CD8+ T cells sorted from blood. This TCR was recovered from a woman aged 30 to 39 in good health. CDR3 protein: CASRLQITGADTQYF. The CDR3, as DNA: TGTGCCAGCAGACTTCAGATAACAGGGGCAGATACGCAGTATTTT.